This entry concerns a single T cell receptor (beta chain). Its antigen remains unknown. The entry originates in a study of PD-1 blockade in classical Hodgkin lymphoma. Relapse after autologous stem cell transplantation occurred in every patient, and brentuximab vedotin exposure varied. Study results and limitations: Initiation of nivolumab under 1 year after ASCT led to exclusion of patients. It was among complete responders that baseline diversity resembled that of newly diagnosed patients. In newly diagnosed patients, baseline TCR diversity was reportedly below that of healthy donors.

The assay was immunoSEQ multiplex PCR, and TCRdb's table has in-frame clones only and misses some. The table records hundreds of clones, around 80% of them present only once. The origin of this receptor is a human donor with classical Hodgkin lymphoma. The sample here was peripheral blood mononuclear cells (PBMCs), taken at baseline.

The CDR3 protein is CASSARGQETQYF. The CDR3 nucleotides read TGCGCCAGCTCGGCGAGGGGCCAAGAGACCCAGTACTTC. The chain carries TRBV4-3 and TRBJ2-5; perhaps D is TRBD1 or TRBD2 (5 bases each). Germline lookup yields CDR1 LGHNA and CDR2 YSLEER. Trimming took off 8 bases at V and 1 base at J, with 11 bases between the two ends. The CDR3 totals 13 residues.